Listed below are T cell receptor beta chains from one sample, sequenced in a study of T cells after yellow fever vaccination. TCRdb reprocessed the 5' RACE reads via MiXCR and lists one record per CDR3 protein. The repertoire holds 550,000 to 750,000 distinct CDR3 sequences, with approximately 12% as singletons. The specimen comprised PBMCs, sampled on the day of the yellow fever booster vaccination. These TCRs come from a man younger than 45 who received the YFV17D yellow fever vaccine. The CDR3 runs from the conserved cysteine through the conserved F or W. Fields, in order: J gene, V gene, CDR3 protein.

J: TRBJ2-7; V: TRBV5-5; CDR3: CASSPAGKPSYEQYF
J: TRBJ2-3; V: TRBV9; CDR3: CASSEGLAGNTDTQYF
J: TRBJ1-1; V: TRBV5-1; CDR3: CASSFQSGDTEAFF
J: TRBJ2-5; V: TRBV7-2; CDR3: CASSWLETQYF
J: TRBJ2-7; V: TRBV12-3/TRBV12-4; CDR3: CASNRGYETGTYEQYF
J: TRBJ1-5; V: TRBV6-5; CDR3: CASSYSESNQPQHF
J: TRBJ2-4; V: TRBV5-4; CDR3: CASSNRDLAKNIQYF
J: TRBJ2-7; V: TRBV5-4; CDR3: CASSLVRGDEQYF
J: TRBJ1-1; V: TRBV29-1; CDR3: CSVPRGGDTEAFF
J: TRBJ2-3; V: TRBV6-1; CDR3: CASSPLAERGDTQYF
J: TRBJ2-3; V: TRBV2; CDR3: CTSSEARREKDTQYF
J: TRBJ2-1; V: TRBV9; CDR3: CASSSVAGGANEQFF
J: TRBJ2-4; V: TRBV30; CDR3: CAWSLPDRDIQYF
J: TRBJ2-7; V: TRBV20-1; CDR3: CSARDYPAQQYF
J: TRBJ2-2; V: TRBV27; CDR3: CASSLGASWTGELFF
J: TRBJ1-2; V: TRBV20-1; CDR3: CSAFGEEGKEYGYTF
J: TRBJ2-2; V: TRBV4-3; CDR3: CASSQDLGGGGELFF
J: TRBJ1-1; V: TRBV19; CDR3: CASSPVGVDTEAFF
J: TRBJ1-2; V: TRBV29-1; CDR3: CSVAAGHNYGYTF
J: TRBJ2-1; V: TRBV7-9; CDR3: CASSFWDRDNEQFF
J: TRBJ2-3; V: TRBV18; CDR3: CASSPGTSGRATDTQYF
J: TRBJ2-5; V: TRBV3-1; CDR3: CASRFIPGETQYF
J: TRBJ1-1; V: TRBV5-1; CDR3: CASSLLALARAEGGEAFF
J: TRBJ2-1; V: TRBV6-2/TRBV6-3; CDR3: CASSYPLAGGNEQFF
J: TRBJ2-1; V: TRBV7-8; CDR3: CASSLPTSGRANEQFF
J: TRBJ2-1; V: TRBV5-1; CDR3: CASSLGNQGFGEQFF
J: TRBJ2-7; V: TRBV5-1; CDR3: CASSLGGSGSYEQYF
J: TRBJ2-4; V: TRBV20-1; CDR3: CSAPPVREGGVAKNIQYF
J: TRBJ2-7; V: TRBV4-3; CDR3: CASSQEYYSYEQYF